The 29 T cell receptor beta chains given below trace back to one sample, sequenced in a study of blood T cell repertoires in COVID-19. The method was immunoSEQ multiplex PCR; TCRdb's version includes in-frame clones alone and lacks a portion of them. The sample records fewer than 80,000 clones, nearly 90% being singletons. The material sequenced was peripheral blood. These receptors all stem from a man in his forties or fifties with acute or convalescent COVID-19.

This clone was seen once. The chain uses TRBV19 and TRBJ2-1, with 11 bases lining up with TRBD2. Germline CDR1 and CDR2: LNHDA and SQIVND (reference sequence). The V segment lost 6 bases and the J segment 0 bases; nucleotides outside the gene matches: 16. The CDR3 contains 20 residues. CDR3 in amino acids: CASRNRFSGTSGDSYNEQFF. The CDR3 DNA reads TGTGCCAGTAGGAACAGGTTTTCCGGGACTAGCGGCGACTCCTACAATGAGCAGTTCTTC.

This sequence joins TRBV9 and TRBJ2-1, with 15 bases matching TRBD2. The J segment lost 9 bases and the V segment lost 4 bases, leaving 11 bases of the junction unmatched. This CDR3 comprises 17 residues. CDR1 and CDR2 from the germline V gene are SGDLS and YYNGEE. The CDR3 here is CASSPTAGLAGGREQFF. Written as DNA, the CDR3 is TGTGCCAGCAGCCCCACGGCGGGACTAGCGGGAGGTCGTGAGCAGTTCTTC.

The chain links TRBV18 to TRBJ2-7; no definite D call. The germline V and J ends were trimmed by 2 bases and 0 bases, with 5 bases remaining between them. The length of the CDR3 is 13 residues. The germline gives CDR1 KGHSH, CDR2 LQKENI. In DNA form, the CDR3 reads TGTGCCAGCTCACCATCTAACTCCTACGAGCAGTACTTC. Protein sequence: CASSPSNSYEQYF.

The chain has TRBV24-1 and TRBJ2-1, with TRBD2 matching 10 bases. V trimming: 4 bases; J trimming: 6 bases; junction bases outside the gene matches: 5. CDR1 and CDR2 from the germline V gene are KGHDR and SFDVKD. The CDR3 spans 15 residues. This CDR3 is CATSDGTSAGNEQFF. The CDR3, as DNA: TGTGCCACCAGTGACGGGACTAGCGCTGGCAATGAGCAGTTCTTC.

This sequence joins TRBV9 and TRBJ1-1; D is unclear. Trimming removed 2 bases from V and 4 bases from J, with 12 bases in between. The CDR3 is 14 residues long. Per the germline V gene, CDR1 is SGDLS and CDR2 is YYNGEE. DNA for the CDR3: TGTGCCAGCAGCGTTGAGGGCGGTATCACTGAAGCTTTCTTT. Translated, it gives CASSVEGGITEAFF.

This clone was seen once. This chain uses TRBV30 with TRBJ1-2; TRBD1 matches 7 bases. In germline, CDR1 is GTSNPN, CDR2 SVGIG (reference sequence). The junction had 9 bases not matched to a gene; V was cut back by 4 bases and J by 1 base. The length of the CDR3 is 15 residues. The CDR3 region has the DNA TGTGCCTGGACAGAAACAGGGGATATTAACTATGGCTACACCTTC. It specifies CAWTETGDINYGYTF.

The rearrangement uses TRBV5-1 and TRBJ1-1; D perhaps matches TRBD1 (5 bases). The CDR3 is 14 residues long. Trimming cost V 0 bases and J 1 base, with 7 bases left between them. Germline CDR1 is SGHRS and CDR2 is YFSETQ. CDR3 bases: TGCGCCAGCAGCTTGGGCAGGGCGAACACTGAAGCTTTCTTT. Its protein is CASSLGRANTEAFF. Supplemented by reference TRBV5-1 and TRBJ1-1, the full variable domain reads KAGVTQTPRYLIKTRGQQVTLSCSPISGHRSVSWYQQTPGQGLQFLFEYFSETQRNKGNFPGRFSGRQFSNSRSEMNVSTLELGDSALYLCASSLGRANTEAFFGQGTRLTVV.

The chain uses TRBV5-1 and TRBJ1-2; 7 bases agree with TRBD1. Germline V gene lookup returns CDR1 SGHRS and CDR2 YFSETQ. The CDR3 loop spans 16 amino acids. V dropped 0 bases and J dropped 7; count of bases not matched to a gene: 12. CDR3 sequence (DNA): TGCGCCAGCAGCTTGGGGTCTTCGACAGGGTTTGGTGGCTACACCTTC. Its translation is CASSLGSSTGFGGYTF.

The chain joins TRBV10-3 to TRBJ1-6, with D possibly being TRBD1 (6 bases). CDR1 is ENHRY and CDR2 is SYGVKD in the germline V gene. The ends were cut back, 2 bases at V and 7 bases at J, with 12 bases in the middle. This CDR3 contains 15 residues. The DNA for the CDR3 is TGTGCCATCAGTGAGAGTCTTACAGGGAATTCACCCCTCCACTTT. Translated, it gives CAISESLTGNSPLHF.

The CDR3 protein is CASYNRQGRYEQYF. Here the CDR3 DNA reads TGTGCCAGCTACAACCGACAGGGACGCTACGAGCAGTACTTC. The rearrangement links TRBV5-4 to TRBJ2-7; 7 bases line up with TRBD1. Germline V CDR1 and CDR2: SGHNT, YYREEE (reference sequence). The CDR3 loop spans 14 amino acids. J lost 3 bases, V lost 7 bases, and 10 bases had no gene match. Full variable domain (rest looked up from reference TRBV5-4 and TRBJ2-7): ETGVTQSPTHLIKTRGQQVTLRCSSQSGHNTVSWYQQALGQGPQFIFQYYREEENGRGNFPPRFSGLQFPNYSSELNVNALELDDSALYLCASYNRQGRYEQYFGPGTRLTVT.

The V and J genes are TRBV27 and TRBJ2-2; TRBD2 matches at 8 bases. The CDR3 is 16 amino acids. Germline lookup yields CDR1 MNHEY and CDR2 SMNVEV (reference sequence). Trimming removed 6 bases from V and 2 bases from J; junction bases left unmatched: 8. The CDR3 nucleotides read TGTGCCAGCAGAACTAGCGGAGGCGGAAACACCGGGGAGCTGTTTTTT. This codes for CASRTSGGGNTGELFF.

The chain has TRBV7-9 and TRBJ1-1, with D perhaps matching TRBD1 (5 bases). Germline values: CDR1 SEHNR, CDR2 FQNEAQ (reference sequence). V lost 4 bases, J lost 1 base, and 10 bases lay in between. The CDR3 has 14 residues. In DNA, the CDR3 is TGTGCCAGCAGCTCAGGGAACCAGAACACTGAAGCTTTCTTT. Its translation is CASSSGNQNTEAFF.

The rearrangement joins TRBV18 to TRBJ2-1; 8 nucleotides line up with TRBD2. J gave up 6 bases and V 0 bases, and 4 bases lay outside the gene matches. Germline CDR1 is KGHSH and CDR2 is LQKENI. This CDR3 spans 15 amino acids. CDR3 sequence reads: CASSPPGLVPNEQFF. In DNA, the CDR3 is TGTGCCAGCTCACCACCGGGACTAGTCCCCAATGAGCAGTTCTTC.

The chain is built from TRBV10-1 and TRBJ2-2; D call uncertain. CDR3 length equals 14 residues. The germline gives CDR1 WNHNN, CDR2 SYGVQD (reference sequence). The V end lost 2 bases, the J end lost 6 bases, and 10 bases lay between the germline ends. The CDR3 DNA sequence: TGCGCCAGCAGTGAGGCCGGTACGGCCGGGGAGCTGTTTTTT. Amino acid sequence: CASSEAGTAGELFF.

The genes are TRBV2 and TRBJ2-1, with 11 bases lining up with TRBD1. V dropped 6 bases and J dropped 9; count of bases not matched to a gene: 10. Germline loops: CDR1 SNHLY, CDR2 FYNNEI. The CDR3 spans 15 residues. DNA for the CDR3: TGTGCCAGCAGCAGGGGGGACAGGGGGTTTGGTGAGCAGTTCTTC. Protein: CASSRGDRGFGEQFF.

The rearrangement joins TRBV10-3 to TRBJ1-5, with 7 bases aligning to TRBD1. This CDR3 is 13 amino acids long. J was trimmed by 5 bases and V by 7 bases; bases with no gene match: 5. The germline V gene has CDR1 ENHRY and CDR2 SYGVKD. The CDR3 nucleotides are TGTGCCATCAACGGACAGGTTGATCAGCCCCAGCATTTT. It codes for CAINGQVDQPQHF.

The chain links TRBV7-8 to TRBJ2-5; possible D gene TRBD2, 5 bases. The V end lost 3 bases, the J end lost 5 bases, and 10 bases lay between the germline ends. CDR1 and CDR2 (germline): SGHVS, FQNEAQ. This CDR3 region has 13 residues. CDR3 sequence (DNA): TGTGCCAGCAGCTTCCCGGGGTACGAGACCCAGTACTTC. Protein sequence: CASSFPGYETQYF.

The CDR3 loop is CASSLGTSGSGEQYF. DNA for the CDR3: TGTGCCAGCAGCTTAGGGACTAGCGGGAGTGGGGAGCAGTACTTC. The chain combines TRBV7-6 with TRBJ2-7; 13 bases line up with TRBD2. The V gene end was trimmed by 1 base and the J gene end by 7 bases; junction bases not matched to a gene: 4. The CDR3 has 15 residues. The germline V gene has CDR1 SGHVS and CDR2 FNYEAQ.

The genes are TRBV15 and TRBJ1-2, with D possibly being TRBD1 (6 bases). The germline V gene encodes CDR1 LNHNV and CDR2 YYDKDF (reference sequence). The V end lost 2 bases, the J end lost 8 bases, and 24 bases lay between the germline ends. This CDR3 has 17 amino acids. CDR3 residues: CATSRKVQGALVEGYTF. DNA of the CDR3: TGTGCCACCAGCAGAAAAGTACAGGGTGCCTTAGTAGAGGGCTACACCTTC.

The chain has TRBV30 and TRBJ1-4; D is possibly TRBD1 (6 bases). Germline V gene lookup returns CDR1 GTSNPN and CDR2 SVGIG (reference sequence). CDR3 length: 12 amino acids. The V and J ends lost 2 bases and 7 bases respectively, with 8 bases between them. CDR3 in DNA: TGTGCCTGGAGTAGGACAGTTGAAAAACTGTTTTTT. Translating it yields CAWSRTVEKLFF.

The chain uses TRBV12-5 and TRBJ2-7, with 9 nucleotides matching TRBD2. CDR1 and CDR2 from the germline V gene are LGHNT and FRNRAP. The CDR3 consists of 14 residues. With 6 bases clipped from V and 3 bases from J, the junction kept 6 bases outside the gene matches. The CDR3 coding sequence is TGTGCTAGTGGCCCAGCGGGGGGTCACTACGAGCAGTACTTC. Translated, it gives CASGPAGGHYEQYF. The entire variable domain, with the rest obtained from reference TRBV12-5 and TRBJ2-7, is as follows: DARVTQTPRHKVTEMGQEVTMRCQPILGHNTVFWYRQTMMQGLELLAYFRNRAPLDDSGMPKDRFSAEMPDATLATLKIQPSEPRDSAVYFCASGPAGGHYEQYFGPGTRLTVT.

This rearrangement joins TRBV24-1 to TRBJ1-5; possible D gene TRBD1, 5 bases. The CDR3 covers 14 residues. Trimming removed 4 bases from V and 4 bases from J, with 10 bases in between. CDR1 KGHDR and CDR2 SFDVKD come from the germline V gene. Here the CDR3 DNA reads TGTGCCACCAGTGAGGGGGGAAGGAATCAGCCCCAGCATTTT. Amino acids: CATSEGGRNQPQHF.

V and J are TRBV19 and TRBJ2-2; unclear D gene. This CDR3 has 15 amino acids. CDR1 and CDR2 from the germline V gene are LNHDA and SQIVND (reference sequence). V dropped 2 bases and J dropped 6 bases, with 13 bases sitting between them. This CDR3 is CASSIQASPSGELFF. In DNA, the CDR3 is TGTGCCAGTAGTATACAGGCTTCCCCCTCCGGGGAGCTGTTTTTT.

The V gene is TRBV19, the J gene TRBJ2-1; maybe TRBD2 (6 bases). The CDR3 is 16 amino acids. CDR1 LNHDA and CDR2 SQIVND come from the germline V gene (reference sequence). The V and J ends lost 3 bases and 4 bases respectively, with 16 bases between them. The CDR3 bases are TGTGCCAGTAGTATGAGGTCTAGCGACCCATACAATGAGCAGTTCTTC. Protein: CASSMRSSDPYNEQFF.

The chain couples TRBV2 to TRBJ2-7; the D is unclear. Germline CDR1 SNHLY, CDR2 FYNNEI. The CDR3 is made up of 16 amino acids. V was cut by 7 bases and J by 0 bases, with 19 bases left in between. CDR3: CASTPTGSHRSYEQYF. The CDR3 coding sequence is TGTGCCAGCACCCCAACGGGTTCTCACCGCTCCTACGAGCAGTACTTC.

This chain joins TRBV5-4 and TRBJ2-1; possibly TRBD1 for D (7 bases). The length of the CDR3 is 15 residues. CDR1 is SGHNT, CDR2 YYREEE, per germline (reference sequence). Between the trimmed V and J ends, which lost 0 bases and 2 bases, there was a span of 9 bases. In nucleotides, the CDR3 is TGTGCCAGCAGCTTGGGCAGGGGGGCCTACAATGAGCAGTTCTTC. Translation: CASSLGRGAYNEQFF.

The rearrangement links TRBV3-1 (or the pseudogene TRBV3-2) to TRBJ1-4, with D hard to call. There are 14 residues in the CDR3. V gave up 8 bases and J gave up 7 bases, with 17 bases separating them. From germline, CDR1 is LGHDT and CDR2 YNNKEL (reference sequence). This CDR3 is CASSRGFSVEKLFF. For the CDR3, the DNA is TGTGCCAGCTCACGGGGTTTCTCGGTTGAAAAACTGTTTTTT.

The V call is TRBV4-1, the J call TRBJ1-5; D possibly corresponds to TRBD1 (6 bases). V dropped 3 bases and J dropped 3 bases, with 12 bases sitting between them. The CDR3 has 15 amino acids. Germline-derived CDR1 and CDR2 are MGHRA and YSYEKL. The CDR3 spells CASSQEQGFNQPQHF. For the CDR3, the DNA is TGCGCCAGCAGCCAGGAACAGGGATTCAATCAGCCCCAGCATTTT.

The rearrangement uses TRBV7-9 and TRBJ1-1; D call uncertain. Germline lookup yields CDR1 SEHNR and CDR2 FQNEAQ (reference sequence). The CDR3 has 14 residues. Trimming pared 5 bases from V and 0 bases from J, leaving 10 bases between. The CDR3 DNA reads as TGTGCCAGCAGCCCAGTTACCATGAACACTGAAGCTTTCTTT. It specifies CASSPVTMNTEAFF. Complete variable domain (other parts from reference TRBV7-9 and TRBJ1-1): DTGVSQNPRHKITKRGQNVTFRCDPISEHNRLYWYRQTLGQGPEFLTYFQNEAQLEKSRLLSDRFSAERPKGSFSTLEIQRTEQGDSAMYLCASSPVTMNTEAFFGQGTRLTVV.